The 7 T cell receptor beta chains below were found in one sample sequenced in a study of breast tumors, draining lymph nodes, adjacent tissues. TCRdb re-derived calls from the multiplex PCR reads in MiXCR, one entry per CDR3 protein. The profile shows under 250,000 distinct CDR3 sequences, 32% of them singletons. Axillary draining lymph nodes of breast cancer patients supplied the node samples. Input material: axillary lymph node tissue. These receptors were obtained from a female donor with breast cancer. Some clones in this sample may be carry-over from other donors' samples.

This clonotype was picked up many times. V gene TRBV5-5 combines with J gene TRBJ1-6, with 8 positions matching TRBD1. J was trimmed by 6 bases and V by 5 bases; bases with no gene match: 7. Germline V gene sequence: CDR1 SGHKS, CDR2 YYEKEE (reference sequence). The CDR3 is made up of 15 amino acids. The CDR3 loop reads CASSLRTGSNSPLHF. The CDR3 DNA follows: TGTGCCAGCAGTCTCCGGACAGGGAGTAATTCACCCCTCCACTTT.

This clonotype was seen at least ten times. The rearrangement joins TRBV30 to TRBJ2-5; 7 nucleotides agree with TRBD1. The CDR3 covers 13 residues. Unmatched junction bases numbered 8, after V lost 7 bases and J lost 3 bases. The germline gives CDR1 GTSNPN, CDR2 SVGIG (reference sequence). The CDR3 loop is CALQGDSKETQYF. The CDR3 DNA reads TGTGCCTTGCAGGGGGATAGCAAAGAGACCCAGTACTTC.

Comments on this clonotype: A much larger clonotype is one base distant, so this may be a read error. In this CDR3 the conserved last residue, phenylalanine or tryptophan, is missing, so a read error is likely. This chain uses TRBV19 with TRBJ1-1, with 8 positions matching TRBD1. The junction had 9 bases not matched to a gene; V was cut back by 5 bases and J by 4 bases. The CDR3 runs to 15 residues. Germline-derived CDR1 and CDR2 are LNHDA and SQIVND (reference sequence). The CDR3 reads CASSGRQGWATEAFL. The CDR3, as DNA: TGTGCCAGTAGTGGAAGACAGGGGTGGGCCACTGAAGCTTTCCTT.

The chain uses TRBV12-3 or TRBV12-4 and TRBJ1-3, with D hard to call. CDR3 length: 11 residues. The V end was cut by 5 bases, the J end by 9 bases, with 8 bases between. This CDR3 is CASSLRATIYF. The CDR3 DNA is TGTGCCAGCAGTCTAAGGGCCACCATATATTTT.

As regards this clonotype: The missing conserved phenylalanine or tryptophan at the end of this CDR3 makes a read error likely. This chain's CDR3 is CSATTAMNTEAFL. CDR3 coding DNA: TGCAGTGCGACGACAGCGATGAACACTGAAGCTTTCTTG. This chain uses TRBV20-1 with TRBJ1-1; tentative D call: TRBD1 (5 bases). V lost 6 bases and J 0 bases, leaving 11 bases between the germline ends. The germline V gene has CDR1 DFQATT and CDR2 SNEGSKA (reference sequence). CDR3 size: 13 residues.

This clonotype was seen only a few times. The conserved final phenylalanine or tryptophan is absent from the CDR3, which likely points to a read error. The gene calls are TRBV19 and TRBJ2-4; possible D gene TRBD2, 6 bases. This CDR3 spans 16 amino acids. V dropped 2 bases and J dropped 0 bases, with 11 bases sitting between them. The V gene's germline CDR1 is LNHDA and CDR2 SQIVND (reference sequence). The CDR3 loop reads CASSINTGGAKNIQYS. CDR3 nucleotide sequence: TGTGCCAGTAGTATAAACACCGGGGGAGCCAAAAACATTCAGTACTCC.

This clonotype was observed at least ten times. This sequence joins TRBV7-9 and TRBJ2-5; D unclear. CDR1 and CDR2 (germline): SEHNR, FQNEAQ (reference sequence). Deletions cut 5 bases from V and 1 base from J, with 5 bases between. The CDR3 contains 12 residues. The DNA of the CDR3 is TGTGCCAGCAGCGCCCTCCAAGAGACCCAGTACTTC. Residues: CASSALQETQYF.